This T cell receptor beta chain is from a study of blood T cell repertoires in COVID-19. Some clones are missing from TCRdb's copy, which holds only in-frame ones; the method was immunoSEQ multiplex PCR. This table has about 400,000 clones, roughly 90% appearing once. This CDR3 comprises 12 residues. Germline V gene lookup returns CDR1 GTSNPN and CDR2 SVGIG (reference sequence). The V gene lost 5 bases and the J gene lost 4 bases, with 9 bases spanning the gap. The genes are TRBV30 and TRBJ1-3; tentative D call: TRBD1 (6 bases). Material for sequencing was PBMCs or T cells enriched from blood (not recorded which). This receptor was obtained from a woman aged 30 to 39 with acute COVID-19. CDR3 sequence (DNA): TGTGCCTGGGTCGACAGGGGAAACACCATATATTTT. Translating it yields CAWVDRGNTIYF. The full variable domain, with the rest looked up from reference TRBV30 and TRBJ1-3, is SQTIHQWPATLVQPVGSPLSLECTVEGTSNPNLYWYRQAAGRGLQLLFYSVGIGQISSEVPQNLSASRPQDRQFILSSKKLLLSDSGFYLCAWVDRGNTIYFGEGSWLTVV.